This section outlines one T cell receptor (beta chain) sequence together with its context. Trimming stripped 0 bases from V and 14 bases from J, with 11 bases between. Per the germline V gene, CDR1 is LGHDT and CDR2 is YNNKEL (reference sequence). The CDR3 has 13 amino acids. Per the original methods: Cell counts per sample came from amplifying reference gene primers. The repertoire was sequenced with immunoSEQ multiplex PCR; TCRdb's copy has only in-frame clones and lacks some. V and J calls plus clone size are reproduced from that table; the DNA served to infer D and trimming. In the table there are about 260,000 clones, more than 75% of which are singletons. This specimen belongs to a study of blood T cell repertoires in COVID-19. As for the study in general: Acute and convalescent COVID-19 specimens originated in the United States, Italy and Spain. PBMCs, B-cell-depleted T cells, or T cells provided the cDNA or gDNA that made up the material.

This receptor was taken from a woman aged 35 to 49 who had recovered from COVID-19. Sequenced input: peripheral blood. The chain has TRBV3-1 (or the pseudogene TRBV3-2) and TRBJ1-6; no clear D. Here the CDR3 DNA reads TGTGCCAGCAGCCAAGAAGATGTTAGTTCCCTCCACTTT. It specifies CASSQEDVSSLHF.